The 2 T cell receptor beta chains presented below share a single source sample, sequenced in a study of cytotoxic CD8 clonotypes in ibrutinib-treated CLL. Profiling relied on immunoSEQ multiplex PCR, and the TCRdb table lists in-frame clones only, not all of them. Counted here are under 200,000 clones, roughly 77% occurring once; the ten biggest clones make up roughly 2%. Here the sequenced sample was PBMCs, taken after 12 months of ibrutinib treatment. Receptors were obtained from a human donor with chronic lymphocytic leukemia.

The V call is TRBV4-2, the J call TRBJ1-5; D is uncertain. V lost 0 bases and J lost 0, with 9 bases in between. The germline V gene encodes CDR1 LGHNA and CDR2 YNFKEQ. The CDR3 has 16 residues. CDR3 nucleotides: TGTGCCAGCAGCCAAGATAGGACCTCTAGCAATCAGCCCCAGCATTTT. Its protein product is CASSQDRTSSNQPQHF.

The chain is built from TRBV6-4 and TRBJ2-1, with TRBD2 identical over 9 bases. The CDR3 runs to 15 residues. CDR1 is MRHNA and CDR2 is SNTAGT in the germline V gene. V lost 4 bases to trimming and J lost 2 bases; unmatched junction nucleotides: 3. CDR3 nucleotide sequence: TGTGCCAGCAGTGCAGCGGGGGGAACCTACAATGAGCAGTTCTTC. It specifies CASSAAGGTYNEQFF.